Following are 32 T cell receptor beta chains from one sample sequenced in a study of CD8 T cells in Susac syndrome. RNA in amounts of about 0.5 to 1 ug was reverse transcribed with random hexamers. TCRdb used MiXCR to reprocess the immunoSEQ multiplex PCR reads, holding one entry per CDR3 protein. The sample lists some 300,000 distinct CDR3 sequences; approximately 90% were seen once. Sequencing input: CD8+ T cells from PBMCs. The receptors come from a human donor with multiple sclerosis.

The chain uses TRBV4-3 and TRBJ2-7; the match to TRBD2 covers 9 bases. The V segment lost 0 bases and the J segment 4 bases; nucleotides outside the gene matches: 7. CDR3 size: 16 residues. The germline gives CDR1 LGHNA, CDR2 YSLEER. CDR3 loop: CASSQDLSGRMYEQYF. The CDR3 region has the DNA TGCGCCAGCAGCCAAGATCTCAGCGGGAGGATGTACGAGCAGTACTTC.

The table lists this clonotype with a count of one. The CDR3 loop reads CASSPGPSEAFF. CDR3 coding DNA: TGTGCCAGCAGCCCGGGACCCTCTGAAGCTTTCTTT. The gene calls are TRBV5-6 and TRBJ1-1, with D possibly being TRBD1 (5 bases). V dropped 4 bases and J dropped 6 bases, with 10 bases sitting between them. CDR3 length equals 12 residues. Germline V CDR1 and CDR2: SGHDT, YYEEEE. The full variable domain, with the rest looked up from reference TRBV5-6 and TRBJ1-1, is DAGVTQSPTHLIKTRGQQVTLRCSPKSGHDTVSWYQQALGQGPQFIFQYYEEEERQRGNFPDRFSGHQFPNYSSELNVNALLLGDSALYLCASSPGPSEAFFGQGTRLTVV.

This rearrangement joins TRBV12-3 or TRBV12-4 to TRBJ2-7; 9 bases fit TRBD1. The ends lost 4 bases at V and 3 bases at J; junction bases unmatched: 10. The CDR3 runs to 16 residues. CDR3 loop: CASSSIGTGKDYEQYF. CDR3 bases: TGTGCCAGCAGTTCTATCGGGACAGGGAAGGACTACGAGCAGTACTTC.

This chain links TRBV23-1 with TRBJ1-1; D perhaps matches TRBD1 (5 bases). TRBV23-1 is recorded as an ORF, its role being uncertain. The CDR3 is 15 amino acids. Trimming removed 5 bases at V and 3 bases at J, with 16 bases between. The CDR3 DNA follows: TGCGCCAGCAGTTACCCTCCCCCAGGGCACACTGAAGCTTTCTTT. Residues: CASSYPPPGHTEAFF.

This clonotype occurred once. This chain joins TRBV7-3 and TRBJ2-1; TRBD1 is a possible D gene (5 bases). There are 14 residues in the CDR3. Per germline, CDR1 SGHTA and CDR2 FQGTGA. Trimming stripped 2 bases from V and 7 bases from J, with 12 bases between. Here the CDR3 reads CASSLGAGPNEQFF. The CDR3 bases are TGTGCCAGCAGCTTAGGGGCTGGCCCAAATGAGCAGTTCTTC.

The chain joins TRBV6-1 to TRBJ1-3; no firm D call. The CDR3 sequence is 14 residues long. Trimming shortened V by 6 bases and J by 0 bases, and 9 bases separated the two germline ends. Germline V gene sequence: CDR1 MNHNS, CDR2 SASEGT. This CDR3 is CASRRLSSGNTIYF. The DNA for the CDR3 is TGTGCCAGCAGGAGACTGAGCTCTGGAAACACCATATATTTT.

The chain uses TRBV12-3 or TRBV12-4 and TRBJ2-1, with a possible D match to TRBD2 (7 bases). The V gene lost 3 bases and the J gene lost 3 bases, with 15 bases spanning the gap. The CDR3 contains 16 residues. The CDR3 DNA reads as TGTGCCAGCAGTTTCATCGGGGGGCCCAACTACAATGAGCAGTTCTTC. As protein: CASSFIGGPNYNEQFF.

The chain recombines TRBV20-1 with TRBJ2-1, with 7 bases that match TRBD1. This CDR3 is 15 amino acids long. With 5 bases clipped from V and 2 bases from J, the junction kept 9 bases outside the gene matches. In germline, CDR1 is DFQATT, CDR2 SNEGSKA (reference sequence). The CDR3, as DNA: TGCAGTGCTGGATCACAGGGGTCTACCTACAATGAGCAGTTCTTC. Translating it yields CSAGSQGSTYNEQFF.

This CDR3 reads CSASQIGLTSGRANEQFF. In DNA, the CDR3 is TGCAGTGCTAGTCAGATAGGGCTGACTAGCGGGAGGGCGAATGAGCAGTTCTTC. The V gene is TRBV20-1, the J gene TRBJ2-1, with 14 bases aligning to TRBD2. Germline V gives CDR1 DFQATT, CDR2 SNEGSKA (reference sequence). This CDR3 has 18 residues. The V gene end was trimmed by 3 bases and the J gene end by 7 bases; junction bases not matched to a gene: 14.

The V and J genes are TRBV28 and TRBJ1-1; D ambiguous. Germline CDR1 reads MDHEN; CDR2 reads SYDVKM. Trimming pared 3 bases from V and 5 bases from J, leaving 10 bases between. This CDR3 region has 13 residues. The CDR3 sequence is CASSFRSGTEAFF. The CDR3 bases are TGTGCCAGCAGTTTTCGCTCGGGAACTGAAGCTTTCTTT.

V gene TRBV3-1 combines with J gene TRBJ2-1; possibly TRBD2 for D (5 bases). Germline assignment: CDR1 LGHDT and CDR2 YNNKEL (reference sequence). V lost 0 bases and J lost 7, with 13 bases in between. The CDR3 length is 15 residues. CDR3 sequence (DNA): TGTGCCAGCAGCCAAGACAAGCGGAGGATTAATGAGCAGTTCTTC. Translation: CASSQDKRRINEQFF.

The rearrangement joins TRBV7-2 to TRBJ2-3; D might be TRBD2 (7 bases). Trimming took 6 bases from V and 0 from J, leaving 13 bases between them. The CDR3 spans 15 residues. Germline values: CDR1 SGHTA, CDR2 FQGNSA. The CDR3 reads CASRRGGDSTDTQYF. DNA for the CDR3: TGTGCCAGCAGGAGGGGGGGGGACAGCACAGATACGCAGTATTTT. The entire variable domain, with the rest obtained from reference TRBV7-2 and TRBJ2-3, is as follows: GAGVSQSPSNKVTEKGKDVELRCDPISGHTALYWYRQSLGQGLEFLIYFQGNSAPDKSGLPSDRFSAERTGGSVSTLTIQRTQQEDSAVYLCASRRGGDSTDTQYFGPGTRLTVL.

The gene calls are TRBV7-9 and TRBJ2-5; D gene unclear. The CDR3 consists of 13 residues. The V gene lost 3 bases and the J gene lost 5 bases, with 10 bases spanning the gap. The germline V gene encodes CDR1 SEHNR and CDR2 FQNEAQ (reference sequence). As DNA, the CDR3 is TGTGCCAGCAGCTTGTCACTCTGGGAGACCCAGTACTTC. Its translation is CASSLSLWETQYF.

The genes are TRBV7-9 and TRBJ1-2; D call uncertain. CDR1 and CDR2 from the germline V gene are SEHNR and FQNEAQ (reference sequence). The CDR3 totals 13 residues. V lost 5 bases to trimming and J lost 1 base, with 8 bases between them. The CDR3 DNA follows: TGTGCCAGCAGCCTTGGCCTTAACTATGGCTACACCTTC. Translating gives CASSLGLNYGYTF.

The chain is built from TRBV9 and TRBJ2-1; D ambiguous. V lost 0 bases, J lost 10 bases, and 8 bases lay in between. Germline lookup yields CDR1 SGDLS and CDR2 YYNGEE. The CDR3 runs to 12 residues. The DNA for the CDR3 is TGTGCCAGCAGCGTAGGAACACTAGAGCAGTTCTTC. Translation gives CASSVGTLEQFF.

J is TRBJ2-3 and V is TRBV19, with D maybe TRBD2 (6 bases). Germline values: CDR1 LNHDA, CDR2 SQIVND (reference sequence). The CDR3 contains 15 residues. Trimming cost V 3 bases and J 5 bases, with 15 bases left between them. The CDR3 DNA is TGTGCCAGTAGTATGGCGGGACTCTGGGGAGATACGCAGTATTTT. It encodes CASSMAGLWGDTQYF.

This chain connects TRBV30 to TRBJ1-2, with unresolved D. From germline, CDR1 is GTSNPN and CDR2 SVGIG (reference sequence). The length of the CDR3 is 12 residues. The V end lost 5 bases, the J end lost 8 bases, and 15 bases lay between the germline ends. CDR3 region: CAWGAGVEGYTF. In DNA, the CDR3 is TGTGCCTGGGGAGCAGGCGTTGAGGGCTACACCTTC.

The chain carries TRBV20-1 and TRBJ2-7; D may correspond to TRBD1 or TRBD2 (6 bases each). The CDR3 length is 16 residues. V lost 3 bases to trimming and J lost 4 bases, with 22 bases between them. Germline loops: CDR1 DFQATT, CDR2 SNEGSKA (reference sequence). The CDR3 reads CSASPGGGADLYEQYF. The CDR3 bases are TGCAGTGCTAGCCCCGGGGGCGGGGCAGATTTATACGAGCAGTACTTC.

This sequence joins TRBV18 and TRBJ2-7, with unresolved D. The germline CDR1 and CDR2 sequences are KGHSH and LQKENI. V shed 4 bases and J shed 2 bases, with 15 bases lying between them. The CDR3 spans 15 residues. This CDR3 reads CASSHATVAPYEQYF. CDR3 in DNA: TGTGCCAGCTCACACGCGACGGTAGCCCCCTACGAGCAGTACTTC.

The rearrangement links TRBV6-1 to TRBJ1-3, with D hard to call. The ends were cut back, 6 bases at V and 0 bases at J, with 12 bases in the middle. Per germline, CDR1 MNHNS and CDR2 SASEGT. The CDR3 is 15 residues long. CDR3 sequence reads: CASRGYTDSGNTIYF. The CDR3 bases are TGTGCCAGCAGGGGATACACAGACTCTGGAAACACCATATATTTT.

This chain uses TRBV11-3 with TRBJ2-7; 10 nucleotides line up with TRBD1. J gave up 2 bases and V 5 bases, and 6 bases lay outside the gene matches. Germline V gene data show CDR1 as SGHNT and CDR2 as YENEEA. The CDR3 has 15 residues. The CDR3 region is CASSHGTGDAYEQYF. In nucleotides, the CDR3 is TGTGCCAGCAGCCATGGGACAGGGGACGCCTACGAGCAGTACTTC.

This clonotype was recorded once. V and J are TRBV3-1 and TRBJ1-2; 8 nucleotides line up with TRBD1. Germline values: CDR1 LGHDT, CDR2 YNNKEL (reference sequence). This CDR3 spans 16 amino acids. V gave up 2 bases and J gave up 4 bases; unmatched junction bases: 9. In DNA, the CDR3 is TGTGCCAGCAGCCAAATAATGGGACAGGAGACCTATGGCTACACCTTC. The encoded protein is CASSQIMGQETYGYTF.

J is TRBJ1-1 and V is TRBV5-1; D is unclear. CDR1 and CDR2 from the germline V gene are SGHRS and YFSETQ. CDR3 size: 17 residues. The germline V and J ends were trimmed by 0 bases and 0 bases, with 15 bases remaining between them. Written as DNA, the CDR3 is TGCGCCAGCAGCTTGGCCGGGGTCGCAGAAATGAACACTGAAGCTTTCTTT. Translation gives CASSLAGVAEMNTEAFF.

The chain carries TRBV7-6 and TRBJ1-1; D unclear. Germline CDR1 SGHVS, CDR2 FNYEAQ. The CDR3 spans 17 residues. V lost 2 bases to trimming and J lost 1 base, with 17 bases between them. CDR3: CASSLPSSGYPNTEAFF. The CDR3 DNA is TGTGCCAGCAGCTTACCTTCTTCAGGTTACCCGAACACTGAAGCTTTCTTT.

J is TRBJ2-7 and V is TRBV5-6; 7 positions agree with TRBD1. Trimming removed 1 base from V and 6 bases from J; junction bases left unmatched: 7. Looked up from germline, CDR1 is SGHDT and CDR2 is YYEEEE. The CDR3 consists of 14 residues. CDR3: CASSLIQGHAEQYF. DNA for the CDR3: TGTGCCAGCAGCTTGATACAGGGGCACGCCGAGCAGTACTTC.

The V gene is TRBV6-5, the J gene TRBJ2-1; 11 bases are a match to TRBD2. Germline CDR1 MNHEY, CDR2 SVGAGI. The V and J ends lost 0 bases and 0 bases, in that order; junction bases with no gene match: 7. The CDR3 runs 19 residues. CDR3 sequence (DNA): TGTGCCAGCAGTTACTCGAGCCTAGCGGGAGGCCTCTCCTACAATGAGCAGTTCTTC. The encoded protein is CASSYSSLAGGLSYNEQFF.

The chain combines TRBV30 with TRBJ1-1, with no clear D. Germline-derived CDR1 and CDR2 are GTSNPN and SVGIG (reference sequence). CDR3 length: 11 amino acids. V was cut by 4 bases and J by 6 bases, with 9 bases left in between. Written as DNA, the CDR3 is TGTGCCTGGAATCGTTTGTCTGAAGCTTTCTTT. Its protein product is CAWNRLSEAFF.

The gene calls are TRBV2 and TRBJ2-2; D is undetermined. V was trimmed by 6 bases and J by 4 bases, leaving 6 bases between them. Germline assignment: CDR1 SNHLY and CDR2 FYNNEI. The CDR3 runs 12 residues. The CDR3 is CASRLPTGELFF. DNA for the CDR3: TGTGCCAGCAGACTACCCACCGGGGAGCTGTTTTTT.

This clonotype was observed a single time. V and J are TRBV12-3 or TRBV12-4 and TRBJ1-2; TRBD1 might be the D (6 bases). Trimming removed 2 bases from V and 3 bases from J, with 10 bases in between. The CDR3 consists of 14 residues. CDR3 nucleotide sequence: TGTGCCAGCAGTTTATCCCCAGGGGACTATGGCTACACCTTC. This sequence encodes CASSLSPGDYGYTF.

The J gene is TRBJ2-7, the V gene TRBV27, with 8 bases that match TRBD1. After removal of 8 bases from V and 2 bases from J, the junction contained 5 bases not matched to a gene. Germline-derived CDR1 and CDR2 are MNHEY and SMNVEV (reference sequence). The CDR3 sequence is 13 residues long. The CDR3 loop reads CASGRQGTYEQYF. DNA for the CDR3: TGTGCCAGCGGAAGACAGGGGACCTACGAGCAGTACTTC.

This chain uses TRBV19 with TRBJ1-4; no clear D gene. The CDR3 is made up of 13 amino acids. The germline gives CDR1 LNHDA, CDR2 SQIVND (reference sequence). Between the trimmed V and J ends, which lost 5 bases and 8 bases, there was a span of 12 bases. The CDR3 nucleotides read TGTGCCAGTAGTGCCGACGAGGACGAAAAACTGTTTTTT. It specifies CASSADEDEKLFF. Full variable domain (rest looked up from reference TRBV19 and TRBJ1-4): DGGITQSPKYLFRKEGQNVTLSCEQNLNHDAMYWYRQDPGQGLRLIYYSQIVNDFQKGDIAEGYSVSREKKESFPLTVTSAQKNPTAFYLCASSADEDEKLFFGSGTQLSVL.

CDR3 loop: CASSLVPRLWTGGMNTEAFF. CDR3 bases: TGCGCCAGCAGCTTGGTACCCCGGTTGTGGACAGGGGGTATGAACACTGAAGCTTTCTTT. The V gene is TRBV5-1, the J gene TRBJ1-1, with 10 bases identical to TRBD1. This CDR3 contains 20 residues. Germline values: CDR1 SGHRS, CDR2 YFSETQ. V shed 0 bases and J 0 bases; nucleotides not matched to a gene: 14.